This TCR beta chain is drawn from a study of control samples from healthy donors and cancer patients (dated by TCRdb to the early 2020s). On this clone itself: Its antigen specificity is not known. No base quality information exists; no much larger clone differs at one position.

The library came from the immunoSEQ multiplex PCR assay. This is the immuneACCESS table as TCRdb keeps it, with only in-frame sequences that have V and J called. A part of the clones is gone; compared with another copy, unresolved V genes explain less than half, and the rest is unexplained. Counted in this sample were 150,000 to 200,000 clones; about 90% of them appeared once. The ten largest clones add up to 1.5% to 2% of the sample. The junction shows trimming of 4 bases on V and 5 bases on J, plus 21 bases between the germline ends. From the cysteine up to the phenylalanine, the CDR3 has a length of 16 residues. Just CDR3 DNA is preserved here, 48 bases in frame from base 1. CDR1 and CDR2 are read off the germline V gene (reference sequence) as MNHEY and SMNVEV.

This clonotype was obtained from a young man in good health. Sequenced sample: blood. The V and J segments used are TRBV27 and TRBJ2-7; a weak D assignment points to TRBD2 (5 bases agree). CDR3 region: CASSSASRGRRHEQYF. In nucleotide form, the sequence is TGTGCCAGCAGTTCCGCAAGCCGAGGGCGTCGTCACGAGCAGTACTTC.